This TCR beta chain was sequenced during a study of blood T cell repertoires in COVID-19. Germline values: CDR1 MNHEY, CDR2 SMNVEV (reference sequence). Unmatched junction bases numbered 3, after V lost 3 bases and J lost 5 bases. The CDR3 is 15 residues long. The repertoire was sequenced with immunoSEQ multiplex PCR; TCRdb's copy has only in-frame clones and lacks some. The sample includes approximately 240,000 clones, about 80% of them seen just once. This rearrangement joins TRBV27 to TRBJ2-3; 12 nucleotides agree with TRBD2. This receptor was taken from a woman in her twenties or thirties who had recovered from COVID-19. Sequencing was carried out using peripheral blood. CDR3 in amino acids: CASSFMTSGGDTQYF. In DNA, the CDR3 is TGTGCCAGCAGTTTTATGACTAGCGGGGGAGATACGCAGTATTTT.